Listed here are 11 T cell receptor beta chains from one sample, sequenced in a study of graft-versus-host responses after intestinal transplantation. These receptors' antigens are unknown. This table comes from immunoSEQ multiplex PCR, and its TCRdb copy is limited to in-frame clones, with some not included. The sample lists 80,000 to 100,000 clones; about four fifths were seen once. This specimen consisted of unstimulated CD8+ T cells sorted from spleen or lymph node cells, obtained before intestinal transplant. These TCRs come from a human donor who received an intestinal transplant.

This chain uses TRBV7-9 with TRBJ1-4; 9 nucleotides align to TRBD1. Germline V gives CDR1 SEHNR, CDR2 FQNEAQ (reference sequence). The J segment lost 8 bases and the V segment lost 5 bases, leaving 6 bases of the junction unmatched. The CDR3 runs to 14 residues. This CDR3 is CASSDRDRAEKLFF. The DNA of the CDR3 is TGTGCCAGCAGCGACCGGGACAGGGCCGAAAAACTGTTTTTT.

This rearrangement joins TRBV15 to TRBJ1-3; D unclear. V was pared by 0 bases and J by 2 bases, with 11 bases between. Germline-derived CDR1 and CDR2 are LNHNV and YYDKDF (reference sequence). The CDR3 length is 16 residues. CDR3 coding DNA: TGTGCCACCAGCAGAGAAGCTAGTAAGCCTGGAAACACCATATATTTT. Translated: CATSREASKPGNTIYF.

The chain recombines TRBV7-6 with TRBJ2-1; TRBD1 agrees at 7 bases. CDR3 length: 16 amino acids. V gave up 5 bases and J gave up 2 bases; unmatched junction bases: 9. Germline assignment: CDR1 SGHVS and CDR2 FNYEAQ. The CDR3 region has the DNA TGTGCCAGCAGCCGAACGGGACAGATAACCTACAATGAGCAGTTCTTC. This translates into CASSRTGQITYNEQFF.

The chain recombines TRBV6-5 with TRBJ2-1; 13 bases line up with TRBD2. CDR1 is MNHEY and CDR2 is SVGAGI in the germline V gene. Trimming removed 0 bases from V and 7 bases from J; junction bases left unmatched: 3. This CDR3 region has 16 residues. The CDR3 is CASSYSWTSGSNEQFF. As DNA, the CDR3 is TGTGCCAGCAGTTACTCTTGGACTAGCGGGAGTAATGAGCAGTTCTTC.

The V gene is TRBV6-5, the J gene TRBJ1-6; D not certain. CDR3 length: 15 residues. Trimming took off 2 bases at V and 1 base at J, with 6 bases between the two ends. Germline CDR1 and CDR2: MNHEY and SVGAGI. The CDR3 DNA reads TGTGCCAGCAGTTACGAGGGTTCCTATAATTCACCCCTCCACTTT. It yields the protein CASSYEGSYNSPLHF.

The table lists this clone with a count of one. This sequence joins TRBV2 and TRBJ2-7; 7 bases align to TRBD2. The CDR3 runs 14 residues. The V and J ends lost 4 bases and 2 bases, in that order; junction bases with no gene match: 5. CDR1 is SNHLY and CDR2 is FYNNEI in the germline V gene. CDR3 region: CASSALADTYEQYF. CDR3 nucleotide sequence: TGTGCCAGCAGTGCTCTAGCGGATACCTACGAGCAGTACTTC.

This sequence joins TRBV7-9 and TRBJ2-1; D remains ambiguous. The CDR3 has 15 residues. The V end was cut by 1 base, the J end by 8 bases, with 15 bases between. Germline lookup yields CDR1 SEHNR and CDR2 FQNEAQ (reference sequence). CDR3 DNA sequence: TGTGCCAGCAGCTTAGAAGGAGTCCATACCCATGAGCAGTTCTTC. Translation: CASSLEGVHTHEQFF.

The chain has TRBV28 and TRBJ2-1; D is undetermined. The V and J ends lost 6 bases and 8 bases respectively, with 23 bases between them. Per germline, CDR1 MDHEN and CDR2 SYDVKM. The CDR3 runs to 16 residues. CDR3 coding DNA: TGTGCCAGCAGCCTGGGGTCTACCTTCTTTAACGATGAGCAGTTCTTC. It encodes CASSLGSTFFNDEQFF.

This chain's CDR3 is CASSSRVVYHLDTQYF. As DNA, the CDR3 is TGCGCCAGCAGTTCCAGGGTGGTATATCATTTGGATACGCAGTATTTT. The gene calls are TRBV5-1 and TRBJ2-3; D is perhaps TRBD1 (5 bases). Per the germline V gene, CDR1 is SGHRS and CDR2 is YFSETQ. Trimming left V 5 bases short and J 6 bases short, with 22 bases between. The CDR3 contains 16 residues.

The gene calls are TRBV5-1 and TRBJ1-6, with 8 bases matching TRBD1. This CDR3 spans 15 amino acids. The junction had 5 bases not matched to a gene; V was cut back by 4 bases and J by 5 bases. Germline loops: CDR1 SGHRS, CDR2 YFSETQ. The CDR3 region is CASSPQGVDNSPLHF. In DNA form, the CDR3 reads TGCGCCAGCAGCCCACAGGGGGTAGATAATTCACCCCTCCACTTT. Complete variable domain (other parts from reference TRBV5-1 and TRBJ1-6): KAGVTQTPRYLIKTRGQQVTLSCSPISGHRSVSWYQQTPGQGLQFLFEYFSETQRNKGNFPGRFSGRQFSNSRSEMNVSTLELGDSALYLCASSPQGVDNSPLHFGNGTRLTVT.

This clone was detected only once. The V gene is TRBV4-1, the J gene TRBJ2-7; no clear D gene. Germline V gene lookup returns CDR1 MGHRA and CDR2 YSYEKL. CDR3 length equals 13 residues. V gave up 1 base and J gave up 7 bases, with 11 bases separating them. This CDR3 is CASSQGDLGEQYF. The CDR3 DNA is TGCGCCAGCAGCCAAGGGGATCTAGGGGAGCAGTACTTC.